The 19 T cell receptor beta chains in this list originate from one sample, sequenced in a study of T cell changes during pregnancy in multiple sclerosis. Assay: immunoSEQ multiplex PCR; the TCRdb copy retains only in-frame clones and omits some. The sample includes about 39,000 clones, approximately 90% of them seen just once. The sequenced sample was CD8+ T cells from peripheral blood mononuclear cells, obtained in the first trimester of pregnancy. The receptors were sampled from a female donor with multiple sclerosis, enrolled in a pregnancy study.

The genes are TRBV7-9 and TRBJ1-5; 7 bases line up with TRBD1. V shed 5 bases, J shed 7 bases, and the junction held 14 bases outside the gene matches. The germline gives CDR1 SEHNR, CDR2 FQNEAQ (reference sequence). The CDR3 is 16 residues long. CDR3 coding DNA: TGTGCCAGCAGCCAAGATGGGGCGGGACAGCCCCAGCCCCAGCATTTT. Translated: CASSQDGAGQPQPQHF.

The sample holds one count of this clone. The rearrangement joins TRBV6-5 to TRBJ2-3; D is possibly TRBD2 (6 bases). Germline V lookup: CDR1 MNHEY, CDR2 SVGAGI. This CDR3 contains 13 residues. V lost 6 bases and J 3 bases, leaving 10 bases between the germline ends. CDR3 in amino acids: CASSRLETDTQYF. DNA of the CDR3: TGTGCCAGCAGCCGACTAGAGACAGATACGCAGTATTTT.

The chain recombines TRBV7-6 with TRBJ1-2; possibly TRBD1 for D (6 bases). The CDR3 is 15 amino acids. Trimming took off 5 bases at V and 6 bases at J, with 19 bases between the two ends. Germline CDR1 reads SGHVS; CDR2 reads FNYEAQ. CDR3 nucleotides: TGTGCCAGCAGCCCCACAGGGCTGGGTGTGGATGGCTACACCTTC. Its protein is CASSPTGLGVDGYTF.

V is TRBV5-5 and J is TRBJ1-2, with D tentatively TRBD1 (6 bases). The ends were cut back, 1 base at V and 8 bases at J, with 15 bases in the middle. Looked up from germline, CDR1 is SGHKS and CDR2 is YYEKEE (reference sequence). The CDR3 consists of 14 residues. CDR3 protein: CASSLYLRGRGYTF. CDR3 sequence (DNA): TGTGCCAGCAGCTTGTATTTAAGGGGGAGAGGCTACACCTTC. Full variable domain (remainder filled in from reference TRBV5-5 and TRBJ1-2): DAGVTQSPTHLIKTRGQQVTLRCSPISGHKSVSWYQQVLGQGPQFIFQYYEKEERGRGNFPDRFSARQFPNYSSELNVNALLLGDSALYLCASSLYLRGRGYTFGSGTRLTVV.

The chain carries TRBV4-2 and TRBJ2-1, with 9 bases that match TRBD1. CDR1 is LGHNA and CDR2 is YNFKEQ in the germline V gene. With V trimmed by 0 bases and J by 3 bases, 6 bases remained unmatched. CDR3 length: 17 residues. This chain's CDR3 is CASSQDRGQGSYNEQFF. For the CDR3, the DNA is TGTGCCAGCAGCCAAGATCGGGGACAGGGAAGCTACAATGAGCAGTTCTTC.

The J gene is TRBJ2-2, the V gene TRBV4-1; D remains unclear. Germline V gene data show CDR1 as MGHRA and CDR2 as YSYEKL. With 4 bases removed from V and 5 bases from J, the gap between germline ends came to 5 bases. This CDR3 is 12 amino acids long. CDR3 bases: TGCGCCAGCAGCCCGGAGACCGGGGAGCTGTTTTTT. This encodes CASSPETGELFF.

The V gene is TRBV4-1, the J gene TRBJ2-7; 12 bases map to TRBD1. There are 15 residues in the CDR3. Trimming cost V 4 bases and J 3 bases; bases outside gene matches: 4. Looked up from germline, CDR1 is MGHRA and CDR2 is YSYEKL. CDR3 in amino acids: CASSLGTGGVYEQYF. The CDR3 region has the DNA TGCGCCAGCAGCCTGGGGACAGGGGGCGTCTACGAGCAGTACTTC.

This rearrangement joins TRBV5-1 to TRBJ1-5; D is unclear. V lost 5 bases to trimming and J lost 2 bases, with 14 bases between them. The germline gives CDR1 SGHRS, CDR2 YFSETQ. The CDR3 has 15 amino acids. The CDR3 here is CASRNPGGGNQPQHF. CDR3 DNA sequence: TGCGCCAGCAGAAACCCAGGCGGGGGCAATCAGCCCCAGCATTTT. Filled out from reference TRBV5-1 and TRBJ1-5, the complete variable domain reads KAGVTQTPRYLIKTRGQQVTLSCSPISGHRSVSWYQQTPGQGLQFLFEYFSETQRNKGNFPGRFSGRQFSNSRSEMNVSTLELGDSALYLCASRNPGGGNQPQHFGDGTRLSIL.

A single count supports this clone. The chain uses TRBV27 and TRBJ1-2, with TRBD1 as a possible D gene (5 bases). Germline loops: CDR1 MNHEY, CDR2 SMNVEV (reference sequence). Trimming took 0 bases from V and 4 from J, leaving 12 bases between them. The CDR3 covers 15 residues. CDR3 region: CASSLSVPGSYGYTF. CDR3 nucleotide sequence: TGTGCCAGCAGTTTATCGGTCCCAGGGTCCTATGGCTACACCTTC.

The CDR3 DNA reads TGTGCCAGCAGTTACATAGAGGACACTGAAGCTTTCTTT. Its translation: CASSYIEDTEAFF. This chain joins TRBV6-6 and TRBJ1-1; D call uncertain. The CDR3 sequence is 13 residues long. V was pared by 2 bases and J by 3 bases, with 7 bases between. Germline loops: CDR1 MNHNY, CDR2 SVGAGI (reference sequence).

This clone was observed a single time. The chain employs TRBV5-6 and TRBJ1-1; 7 nucleotides match TRBD1. The V and J ends lost 7 bases and 0 bases, in that order; junction bases with no gene match: 6. Germline CDR1 is SGHDT and CDR2 is YYEEEE. This CDR3 is built from 14 residues. CDR3 residues: CASGLQGMNTEAFF. CDR3 coding DNA: TGTGCCAGCGGACTACAGGGGATGAACACTGAAGCTTTCTTT.

The chain recombines TRBV7-9 with TRBJ2-7; TRBD1 is a possible D gene (5 bases). From germline, CDR1 is SEHNR and CDR2 FQNEAQ (reference sequence). The CDR3 runs 13 residues. V gave up 1 base and J gave up 7 bases, with 11 bases separating them. The CDR3 region has the DNA TGTGCCAGCAGCTTAGGTGACAGCCGGGAGCAGTACTTC. This encodes CASSLGDSREQYF. Full variable domain (rest looked up from reference TRBV7-9 and TRBJ2-7): DTGVSQNPRHKITKRGQNVTFRCDPISEHNRLYWYRQTLGQGPEFLTYFQNEAQLEKSRLLSDRFSAERPKGSFSTLEIQRTEQGDSAMYLCASSLGDSREQYFGPGTRLTVT.

The chain uses TRBV7-9 and TRBJ1-4; 7 nucleotides agree with TRBD1. This CDR3 region has 13 residues. Germline CDR1 is SEHNR and CDR2 is FQNEAQ (reference sequence). J lost 9 bases, V lost 4 bases, and 5 bases had no gene match. CDR3 protein: CASSSAGQQKLFF. The CDR3 bases are TGTGCCAGCAGCTCGGCGGGACAGCAAAAACTGTTTTTT.

V and J are TRBV6-5 and TRBJ1-1, with 10 bases that match TRBD1. This CDR3 is 16 amino acids long. The V gene end was trimmed by 0 bases and the J gene end by 1 base; junction bases not matched to a gene: 2. Germline assignment: CDR1 MNHEY and CDR2 SVGAGI. DNA of the CDR3: TGTGCCAGCAGTTACTCCCGGGACAGGGGGAACACTGAAGCTTTCTTT. The encoded protein is CASSYSRDRGNTEAFF.

The chain carries TRBV5-4 and TRBJ1-2; D uncertain. CDR1 is SGHNT and CDR2 is YYREEE in the germline V gene (reference sequence). CDR3 size: 13 residues. V lost 0 bases to trimming and J lost 1 base, with 4 bases between them. CDR3 DNA: TGTGCCAGCAGCTTGGGCAGTAACTATGGCTACACCTTC. Translating gives CASSLGSNYGYTF.

The rearrangement joins TRBV4-3 to TRBJ2-3, with unresolved D. With 0 bases removed from V and 6 bases from J, the gap between germline ends came to 10 bases. This CDR3 region has 14 residues. CDR1 and CDR2 from the germline V gene are LGHNA and YSLEER. In nucleotides, the CDR3 is TGCGCCAGCAGCCAAGACCTAGTGTGGGATACGCAGTATTTT. It specifies CASSQDLVWDTQYF.

The genes are TRBV30 and TRBJ1-6; TRBD1 aligns across 11 bases. The CDR3 is 17 amino acids. The germline V gene has CDR1 GTSNPN and CDR2 SVGIG (reference sequence). V was pared by 3 bases and J by 0 bases, with 4 bases of the junction left unmatched. The CDR3 is CAWRPGQGVSYNSPLHF. The CDR3 DNA follows: TGTGCCTGGAGGCCGGGACAGGGGGTCTCCTATAATTCACCCCTCCACTTT.

This sequence joins TRBV30 and TRBJ2-3, with TRBD1 matching over 7 bases. The ends lost 4 bases at V and 2 bases at J; junction bases unmatched: 6. This CDR3 spans 14 amino acids. CDR1 is GTSNPN, CDR2 SVGIG, per germline (reference sequence). The DNA of the CDR3 is TGTGCCTGGAAGGAGACAGGGTCCACAGATACGCAGTATTTT. Protein sequence: CAWKETGSTDTQYF.

The chain carries TRBV9 and TRBJ2-5; 7 bases align to TRBD1. CDR3 length equals 14 residues. The V gene end was trimmed by 4 bases and the J gene end by 3 bases; junction bases not matched to a gene: 6. Germline V gene lookup returns CDR1 SGDLS and CDR2 YYNGEE. The CDR3 nucleotides read TGTGCCAGCAGCCGGTCCGGGACAGAAGAGACCCAGTACTTC. It translates to CASSRSGTEETQYF.